Sequencing of this T cell receptor beta chain was carried out in a study of T cell repertoires in cytomegalovirus infection (dated by TCRdb to the late 2010s). Background for the entire study: Donor HLA type was relevant to the analysis, because carriage of CMV infection together with the matching HLA type was indicated by public TCR beta signatures. Study-level results and caveats: In both this cohort and an independent roughly 400-donor cohort, the cumulative frequency of public TCR beta family members distinguished carriers of CMV infection plus the relevant HLA type. The ex vivo response was dominated by HLA-C-restricted CMV-specific TCR beta clonotypes, which also provided the single most frequent clonotype in two of eight donors.

V sheds 0 bases and J sheds 14 bases, leaving 13 bases between their ends. The germline V gene (reference sequence) supplies CDR1 DFQATT and CDR2 SNEGSKA. CDR3 length: 11 amino acids, cysteine to phenylalanine. Left in the record is the CDR3 DNA by itself, 33 bases read in frame from the first base. Sequencing instrument: Illumina HiSeq 1500. Using fastp trimming at Q25 and MiXCR clonotype assembly, TCRdb reanalyzed the public sequencing data and kept in-frame beta chains. Rows with one shared CDR3 protein collapse into an entry with the most common genes and DNA. The sample profile shows around 240,000 distinct CDR3 sequences; under 25% of them were found once. In total, the top ten clones hold 18% of the sample. This clonotype was counted only a few times. Its target antigen remains unknown. Within one base of it there is no much larger clone, and no base qualities were kept.

The source of this sequence is a human donor in good health (CMV status not recorded). Some clones in this sample may be carry-over from other donors' samples. The sample consisted of CD8+ T cells from PBMCs. The chain is made from TRBV20-1 and TRBJ1-1; the D gene is not confidently resolved. DNA sequence: TGCAGTGCTAGAGATCCTACAGAGGGATTCTTT. It specifies CSARDPTEGFF.